This T cell receptor beta chain came from a study of early T cells in non-severe SARS-CoV-2 infection. TCRdb passed the 5' RACE reads through MiXCR, listing each CDR3 protein once. This sample yields roughly 90,000 distinct CDR3 sequences, of which around 13% are seen a single time; 5% to 7% belongs to the top ten. Points on this clonotype: A much larger clone lies one base from this, so it may be a read error.

Germline-derived CDR1 and CDR2 are KGHSH and LQKENI. The CDR3 contains 13 residues. J is TRBJ2-7 and V is TRBV18; 7 nucleotides line up with TRBD1. The sample consisted of whole blood. This TCR derives from an adult who was a healthcare worker with PCR-confirmed SARS-CoV-2 infection or an uninfected control (not recorded which). CDR3 sequence reads: CGSSPGGHREQYF. CDR3 nucleotides: TGTGGCAGCTCACCAGGGGGTCATCGCGAGCAGTACTTC.